These 14 T cell receptor beta chains originate from one sample sequenced in a study of blood T cell repertoires in COVID-19. Using immunoSEQ multiplex PCR, the repertoire was profiled, and TCRdb retains in-frame clones only, with some absent. Here the sample spans around 270,000 clones, approximately 85% being singletons. Sequenced input: PBMCs or T cells enriched from blood (not recorded which). The source is a woman aged 30 to 39 who had recovered from COVID-19.

The chain recombines TRBV2 with TRBJ1-1, with unresolved D. The CDR3 spans 10 residues. V was pared by 7 bases and J by 11 bases, with 11 bases between. Germline CDR1 SNHLY, CDR2 FYNNEI. The CDR3 reads CASKGGRAFF. The CDR3 nucleotides are TGTGCCAGCAAGGGAGGGAGGGCTTTCTTT.

J is TRBJ2-5 and V is TRBV13, with 12 bases matching TRBD2. With V trimmed by 5 bases and J by 2 bases, 3 bases remained unmatched. The CDR3 sequence is 15 residues long. Germline-derived CDR1 and CDR2 are PRHDT and FYEKMQ (reference sequence). The CDR3 sequence: CASSASGGAQETQYF. CDR3 DNA: TGTGCCAGCAGCGCTAGCGGGGGGGCGCAAGAGACCCAGTACTTC.

The gene calls are TRBV7-9 and TRBJ2-1; 10 bases fit TRBD1. The CDR3 length is 16 residues. Losses at the gene ends were 5 bases for V and 6 bases for J; bases not matched to a gene: 10. The germline gives CDR1 SEHNR, CDR2 FQNEAQ (reference sequence). This chain's CDR3 is CASSRETGTGANEQFF. The CDR3 DNA sequence: TGTGCCAGCAGCCGAGAAACCGGGACAGGGGCCAATGAGCAGTTCTTC.

A remark on this clone: Sequence at one end of the junction differs from germline and may be a read error. The V call is TRBV2, the J call TRBJ2-1; TRBD1 might be the D (5 bases). CDR1 and CDR2 from the germline V gene are SNHLY and FYNNEI. The CDR3 extends over 13 amino acids. CDR3 nucleotides: TGTGCCAGCAGTTTAAAAGGGGTTGACGCTTCCGTCTTC. Encoded protein: CASSLKGVDASVF.

The V and J genes are TRBV10-1 and TRBJ1-5; a possible D gene is TRBD1 (5 bases). This CDR3 is 13 amino acids long. Trimming pared 4 bases from V and 5 bases from J, leaving 9 bases between. CDR1 and CDR2 (germline): WNHNN, SYGVQD (reference sequence). The CDR3 here is CASSAGWHQPQHF. CDR3 DNA: TGCGCCAGCAGTGCAGGGTGGCATCAGCCCCAGCATTTT.

The chain has TRBV28 and TRBJ2-7, with TRBD2 matching over 8 bases. The J segment lost 6 bases and the V segment lost 3 bases, leaving 1 base of the junction unmatched. Germline CDR1 is MDHEN and CDR2 is SYDVKM. CDR3 length: 12 residues. CDR3 region: CASSFGGAEQYF. The CDR3 coding sequence is TGTGCCAGCAGTTTCGGGGGGGCCGAGCAGTACTTC.

The chain carries TRBV15 and TRBJ2-3; TRBD2 might be the D (5 bases). The V gene's germline CDR1 is LNHNV and CDR2 YYDKDF (reference sequence). The CDR3 contains 13 residues. Trimming shortened V by 1 base and J by 5 bases, and 7 bases separated the two germline ends. The chain's CDR3 is CATSRVRGDTQYF. In DNA, the CDR3 is TGTGCCACCAGCAGAGTTCGGGGAGATACGCAGTATTTT.

In its sample, this clone was seen many times. The chain has TRBV7-2 and TRBJ2-6, with 8 bases that match TRBD1. The CDR3 loop spans 16 amino acids. V dropped 2 bases and J dropped 2; count of bases not matched to a gene: 2. Per the germline V gene, CDR1 is SGHTA and CDR2 is FQGNSA. The DNA of the CDR3 is TGTGCCAGCAGCTTATCAGGGGGCACTGGGGCCAACGTCCTGACTTTC. Translated: CASSLSGGTGANVLTF.

This rearrangement joins TRBV30 to TRBJ2-2, with TRBD1 identical over 8 bases. Trimming took 5 bases from V and 5 from J; bases not matched to a gene: 4. In germline, CDR1 is GTSNPN, CDR2 SVGIG (reference sequence). CDR3 size: 13 residues. The DNA of the CDR3 is TGTGCCTGGGGTACAGGGGGAACCGGGGAGCTGTTTTTT. Its protein product is CAWGTGGTGELFF.

This chain links TRBV3-1 (or the pseudogene TRBV3-2) with TRBJ1-1; D call uncertain. Germline assignment: CDR1 LGHDT and CDR2 YNNKEL (reference sequence). The length of the CDR3 is 14 residues. The V end was cut by 0 bases, the J end by 8 bases, with 13 bases between. The DNA for the CDR3 is TGTGCCAGCAGCCAAGAGATCGGGAAACCAGAAGCTTTCTTT. Residues: CASSQEIGKPEAFF.

V usage is TRBV6-1 and J usage is TRBJ2-7; D call uncertain. CDR3 length: 14 amino acids. Germline V gene lookup returns CDR1 MNHNS and CDR2 SASEGT. V was trimmed by 2 bases and J by 2 bases, leaving 10 bases between them. In nucleotides, the CDR3 is TGTGCCAGCAGTGAACTTGGGCTGGCCTACGAGCAGTACTTC. This translates into CASSELGLAYEQYF.

The V call is TRBV28, the J call TRBJ2-1; D is unclear. V dropped 3 bases and J dropped 8 bases, with 8 bases sitting between them. CDR3 length: 12 amino acids. Looked up from germline, CDR1 is MDHEN and CDR2 is SYDVKM. CDR3 sequence (DNA): TGTGCCAGCAGTTTTTCTGGCTATGAGCAGTTCTTC. Residues: CASSFSGYEQFF.

The rearrangement links TRBV27 to TRBJ1-5, with a possible D match to TRBD1 (5 bases). Germline CDR1 reads MNHEY; CDR2 reads SMNVEV (reference sequence). The CDR3 runs to 14 residues. Trimming removed 7 bases from V and 0 bases from J, with 10 bases in between. CDR3 sequence (DNA): TGTGCCAGCAACCCCAGGGATAGCAATCAGCCCCAGCATTTT. Amino acids: CASNPRDSNQPQHF.

The genes are TRBV15 and TRBJ2-2, with 7 bases that match TRBD2. The V and J ends lost 3 bases and 10 bases, in that order; junction bases with no gene match: 8. Per germline, CDR1 LNHNV and CDR2 YYDKDF (reference sequence). This CDR3 region has 14 residues. The CDR3 region has the DNA TGTGCCACCAGCAGGTGGGCGGGAGCTGAGGAGCTGTTTTTT. It translates to CATSRWAGAEELFF.